This entry lists 15 T cell receptor beta chains sequenced from one sample in a study of lymphopenia after photon versus proton radiotherapy. This table comes from immunoSEQ multiplex PCR, and its TCRdb copy is limited to in-frame clones, with some not included. The repertoire consists of about 62,000 clones, with roughly nine tenths occurring once and the leading ten covering around 13%. This specimen consisted of peripheral blood, obtained from a patient treated with proton-based radiotherapy. Source of these receptors: an elderly man with esophageal cancer.

V gene TRBV5-5 combines with J gene TRBJ2-5; the match to TRBD1 covers 7 bases. With 3 bases clipped from V and 2 bases from J, the junction kept 4 bases outside the gene matches. Germline values: CDR1 SGHKS, CDR2 YYEKEE (reference sequence). The CDR3 consists of 14 residues. CDR3 DNA sequence: TGTGCCAGCAGCTCTCCGGGACAGCAAGAGACCCAGTACTTC. It codes for CASSSPGQQETQYF.

This chain connects TRBV7-2 to TRBJ1-3, with 7 bases that match TRBD1. From germline, CDR1 is SGHTA and CDR2 FQGNSA. J gave up 2 bases and V 3 bases, and 4 bases lay outside the gene matches. The CDR3 length is 15 residues. This CDR3 reads CASSFRGPTGNTIYF. CDR3 nucleotide sequence: TGTGCCAGCAGCTTTAGGGGGCCGACTGGAAACACCATATATTTT.

This chain joins TRBV5-1 and TRBJ1-1; D is perhaps TRBD1 (5 bases). The CDR3 sequence is 17 residues long. The V gene lost 0 bases and the J gene lost 0 bases, with 15 bases spanning the gap. CDR1 and CDR2 from the germline V gene are SGHRS and YFSETQ. The CDR3 DNA follows: TGCGCCAGCAGCTTGGCCGCGTCGACAGTCATGAACACTGAAGCTTTCTTT. Translating it yields CASSLAASTVMNTEAFF. Based on the CDR3 plus reference TRBV5-1 and TRBJ1-1, the full variable domain is KAGVTQTPRYLIKTRGQQVTLSCSPISGHRSVSWYQQTPGQGLQFLFEYFSETQRNKGNFPGRFSGRQFSNSRSEMNVSTLELGDSALYLCASSLAASTVMNTEAFFGQGTRLTVV.

The chain has TRBV19 and TRBJ1-1; D possibly corresponds to TRBD1 (5 bases). CDR3 length equals 15 residues. V was pared by 6 bases and J by 1 base, with 15 bases between. Germline CDR1 LNHDA, CDR2 SQIVND (reference sequence). DNA of the CDR3: TGTGCCAGTAGGGGGGACCGGGCCAGGAACACTGAAGCTTTCTTT. It codes for CASRGDRARNTEAFF.

The chain recombines TRBV5-1 with TRBJ2-3; 9 positions match TRBD1. J lost 0 bases, V lost 5 bases, and 7 bases had no gene match. Germline V lookup: CDR1 SGHRS, CDR2 YFSETQ. The CDR3 spans 16 residues. The CDR3 DNA is TGCGCCAGCAGAGGGACAGGGACCCTTAGCACAGATACGCAGTATTTT. It yields the protein CASRGTGTLSTDTQYF.

This clone was detected only once. J is TRBJ1-5 and V is TRBV6-5; D call uncertain. Trimming removed 7 bases from V and 7 bases from J, with 5 bases in between. In germline, CDR1 is MNHEY, CDR2 SVGAGI. The CDR3 loop spans 10 amino acids. The chain's CDR3 is CASKRQPQHF. CDR3 sequence (DNA): TGTGCCAGCAAGAGACAGCCCCAGCATTTT.

The rearrangement joins TRBV4-3 to TRBJ2-3; 7 nucleotides line up with TRBD1. The CDR3 length is 18 residues. V was pared by 0 bases and J by 2 bases, with 11 bases of the junction left unmatched. CDR1 and CDR2 (germline): LGHNA, YSLEER. CDR3 DNA sequence: TGCGCCAGCAGCCAAGAACCTTACTTGGGACAGCACACAGATACGCAGTATTTT. Encoded protein: CASSQEPYLGQHTDTQYF.

The genes are TRBV4-1 and TRBJ2-7, with 9 nucleotides matching TRBD2. This CDR3 spans 14 amino acids. Looked up from germline, CDR1 is MGHRA and CDR2 is YSYEKL. V gave up 3 bases and J gave up 2 bases; unmatched junction bases: 2. For the CDR3, the DNA is TGCGCCAGCAGCCAGATAGCGGGGGCCTACGAGCAGTACTTC. It yields the protein CASSQIAGAYEQYF.

CDR3 nucleotide sequence: TGTGCCAGCAGCCCAGTAATGGGCACCGGGGAGCTGTTTTTT. This encodes CASSPVMGTGELFF. The V call is TRBV7-2, the J call TRBJ2-2; no reliable D call. This CDR3 is 14 amino acids long. Trimming took off 5 bases at V and 4 bases at J, with 11 bases between the two ends. Germline loops: CDR1 SGHTA, CDR2 FQGNSA.

V and J are TRBV5-1 and TRBJ2-3; D perhaps matches TRBD2 (6 bases). The CDR3 runs to 14 residues. Germline CDR1 SGHRS, CDR2 YFSETQ. The ends were cut back, 5 bases at V and 1 base at J, with 11 bases in the middle. The CDR3 here is CASRGGLGTDTQYF. The CDR3 nucleotides are TGCGCCAGCAGGGGGGGTTTGGGCACAGATACGCAGTATTTT.

The rearrangement uses TRBV7-3 and TRBJ2-3; D could derive from TRBD1 or TRBD2 (5 bases each). Trimming left V 2 bases short and J 0 bases short, with 15 bases between. In germline, CDR1 is SGHTA, CDR2 FQGTGA. The CDR3 extends over 17 amino acids. CDR3 protein: CASSLVAGSISTDTQYF. The CDR3 bases are TGTGCCAGCAGCTTAGTGGCAGGGAGTATAAGCACAGATACGCAGTATTTT.

V gene TRBV4-3 combines with J gene TRBJ2-5; 8 bases match TRBD2. The CDR3 length is 15 residues. Losses at the gene ends were 1 base for V and 7 bases for J; bases not matched to a gene: 8. Germline values: CDR1 LGHNA, CDR2 YSLEER. Written as DNA, the CDR3 is TGCGCCAGCAGCCAAGTCCGGGGGGGCCCATGGACCCAGTACTTC. It translates to CASSQVRGGPWTQYF.

The chain employs TRBV6-1 and TRBJ1-1; D is undetermined. The germline gives CDR1 MNHNS, CDR2 SASEGT. The CDR3 totals 15 residues. The ends were cut back, 3 bases at V and 2 bases at J, with 13 bases in the middle. CDR3 amino acids: CASSEFVPANTEAFF. The CDR3 bases are TGTGCCAGCAGTGAGTTTGTACCGGCAAACACTGAAGCTTTCTTT.

The CDR3 region is CASSMGQARSHF. CDR3 nucleotides: TGTGCCAGTAGTATGGGGCAGGCCCGTTCGCATTTT. V and J are TRBV19 and TRBJ1-5, with a weak D call TRBD1 (5 bases). Trimming removed 3 bases at V and 15 bases at J, with 15 bases between. The CDR3 length is 12 residues. Per germline, CDR1 LNHDA and CDR2 SQIVND (reference sequence).

The chain is built from TRBV19 and TRBJ1-5; tentative D call: TRBD1 (5 bases). CDR3 length: 14 residues. Trimming took off 3 bases at V and 3 bases at J, with 9 bases between the two ends. Per the germline V gene, CDR1 is LNHDA and CDR2 is SQIVND (reference sequence). The chain's CDR3 is CASSILGTNQPQHF. The CDR3 nucleotides are TGTGCCAGTAGTATCTTAGGGACCAATCAGCCCCAGCATTTT. The variable domain in full, completed from reference TRBV19 and TRBJ1-5, reads DGGITQSPKYLFRKEGQNVTLSCEQNLNHDAMYWYRQDPGQGLRLIYYSQIVNDFQKGDIAEGYSVSREKKESFPLTVTSAQKNPTAFYLCASSILGTNQPQHFGDGTRLSIL.